The subject of this entry is one T cell receptor beta chain. Its antigen is unidentified. CDR1 is MDHEN, CDR2 SYDVKM, per germline. V gave up 6 bases and J gave up 3 bases; unmatched junction bases: 1. The CDR3 is made up of 13 amino acids. Blood specimens came from baseline, cycle 4 day 1, and cycle 7 day 1. This entry belongs to a study of OX40 agonist ivuxolimab in advanced cancers. The wider study: Patients with prior anti-PD-1, anti-PD-L1 or anti-CTLA-4 therapy were eligible; less than 50% had some.

The method was immunoSEQ multiplex PCR; TCRdb's version includes in-frame clones alone and lacks a portion of them. The sample consists of some 74,000 clones, more than 75% of them appearing once. Study-wide points: It was also the case that some nonresponders had low normalized T-cell clonal expansion.

The genes are TRBV28 and TRBJ2-5; 10 nucleotides line up with TRBD1. Sequencing was performed on CD4+ or CD8+ T cells sorted from blood, taken in a trial of the OX40 agonist ivuxolimab. The receptor was isolated from an adult with an advanced solid tumor such as melanoma, head and neck, liver or kidney cancer. CDR3 sequence (DNA): TGTGCCAGCAGGACAGGGGGCAAAGAGACCCAGTACTTC. It translates to CASRTGGKETQYF. The full variable domain, rest sourced from reference TRBV28 and TRBJ2-5, is DVKVTQSSRYLVKRTGEKVFLECVQDMDHENMFWYRQDPGLGLRLIYFSYDVKMKEKGDIPEGYSVSREKKERFSLILESASTNQTSMYLCASRTGGKETQYFGPGTRLLVL.